This T cell receptor beta chain was sequenced in a study of T cell changes during pregnancy in multiple sclerosis. The protocol was immunoSEQ multiplex PCR, while the TCRdb copy is restricted to in-frame clones and leaves out a portion. The repertoire holds tens of thousands of clones, with roughly 93% as singletons. This CDR3 is built from 16 residues. Germline values: CDR1 MNHEY, CDR2 SVGAGI. Trimming cost V 4 bases and J 4 bases; bases outside gene matches: 9. The sequencing used peripheral blood, collected in the first trimester of pregnancy. This receptor was obtained from a female donor with multiple sclerosis, enrolled in a pregnancy study. V usage is TRBV6-5 and J usage is TRBJ1-5; 8 bases align to TRBD1. CDR3 in amino acids: CASSSGQGALNQPQHF. The CDR3 DNA reads TGTGCCAGCAGTTCAGGGCAGGGGGCCCTAAATCAGCCCCAGCATTTT.